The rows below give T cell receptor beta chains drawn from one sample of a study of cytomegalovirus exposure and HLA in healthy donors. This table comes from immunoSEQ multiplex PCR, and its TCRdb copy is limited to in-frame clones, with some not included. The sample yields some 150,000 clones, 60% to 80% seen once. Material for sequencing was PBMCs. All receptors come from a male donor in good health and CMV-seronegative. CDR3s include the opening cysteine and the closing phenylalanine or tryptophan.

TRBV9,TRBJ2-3,CASSPGTSGFTDTQYF
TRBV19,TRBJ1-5,CASSGGSQPQHF
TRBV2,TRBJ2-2,CASSPGRNTGELFF
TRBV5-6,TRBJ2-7,CASTRAGVAGNEQYF
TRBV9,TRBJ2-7,CASSGLRDFGESEQYF
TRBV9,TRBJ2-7,CASSADSPSSYEQYF
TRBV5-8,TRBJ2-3,CASSLGTSGIQSTDTQYF
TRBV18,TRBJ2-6,CASSPGSTGANVLTF
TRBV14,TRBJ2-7,CASSPRLAGAGGEQYF
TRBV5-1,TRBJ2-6,CASSLEASGSSGANVLTF
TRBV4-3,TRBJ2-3,CASSQVAGTDTQYF
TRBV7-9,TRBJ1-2,CASSLGGQGAVYGYTF
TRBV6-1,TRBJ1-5,CASSETDRSRNQPQHF
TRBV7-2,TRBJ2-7,CASSRFYEQYF
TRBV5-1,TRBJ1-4,CASSFQGAPNEKLFF
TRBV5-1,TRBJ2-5,CASSSIITSGSGQETQYF
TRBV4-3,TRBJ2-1,CASSQTGTSTVSSYNEQFF
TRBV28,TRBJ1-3,CASSPRPWRGGGNTIYF
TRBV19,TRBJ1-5,CASRQTGLFQPQHF
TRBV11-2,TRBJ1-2,CASSLMGTAKYNYGYTF
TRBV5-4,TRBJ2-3,CASSEGADTQYF
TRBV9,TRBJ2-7,CASSVDASPSYEQYF
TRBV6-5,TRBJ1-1,CASQENTEAFF
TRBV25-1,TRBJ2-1,CASSDWTSEDNEQFF
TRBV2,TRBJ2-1,CASSPDINEQFF
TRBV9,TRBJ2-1,CASSADPRDSHNEQFF
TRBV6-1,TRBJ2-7,CASRNRQGSYEQYF
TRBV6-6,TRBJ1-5,CASSLGQGMGQPQHF
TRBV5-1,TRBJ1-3,CASSLGGQILDTIYF
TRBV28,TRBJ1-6,CASSLTGNNSPLHF
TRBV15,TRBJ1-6,CATSRGGDSPLHF
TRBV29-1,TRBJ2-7,CNCRDRGKPSYEQYF
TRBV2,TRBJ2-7,CASSGGLAGLSYEQYF
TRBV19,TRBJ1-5,CASSPTPDSINQPQHF
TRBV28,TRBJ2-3,CASSFQTGGTDTQYF
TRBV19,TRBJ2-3,CASSERGTSFTDTQYF
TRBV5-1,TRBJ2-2,CASSETGTSVTGELFF
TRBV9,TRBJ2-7,CASSESGVLGEQYF
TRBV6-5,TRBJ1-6,CASSYSARANSPLHF
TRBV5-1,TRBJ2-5,CASSLEPTYQETQYF
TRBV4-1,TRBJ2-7,CASSPQDGVATYEQYF
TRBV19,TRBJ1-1,CASRQQGRMNTEAFF
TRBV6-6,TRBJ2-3,CASIGGGSTDTQYF
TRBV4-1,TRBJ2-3,CASSQLPGLSTDTQYF
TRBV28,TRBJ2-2,CASSSSGSGTNTGELFF
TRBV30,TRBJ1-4,CAWSDTGTAYEKLFF
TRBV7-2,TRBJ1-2,CASSARTGSYGYTF
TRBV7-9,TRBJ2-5,CASSSQGFQETQYF
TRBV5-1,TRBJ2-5,CASSLGGRADETQYF
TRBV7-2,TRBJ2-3,CASSFYTDTQYF
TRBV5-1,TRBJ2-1,CASSLIAGAPYGEQFF
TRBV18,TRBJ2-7,CASSLGLAGTYEQYF
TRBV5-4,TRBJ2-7,CASSFDPGEQYF
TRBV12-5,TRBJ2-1,CAGRDRSSYNEQFF
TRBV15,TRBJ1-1,CATSRPTGAGAFF
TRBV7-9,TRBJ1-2,CASSRGGNYGYTF
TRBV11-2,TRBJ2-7,CASSLDVIGTGTYEQYF